This T cell receptor beta chain was sequenced in a study of CD8 T cells in Susac syndrome. The authors carried out high-throughput sequencing of TCR beta. They applied it to CD8+ and CD4+ T cells obtained from blood. Germline assignment: CDR1 KGHSH and CDR2 LQKENI. V shed 3 bases and J shed 7 bases, with 15 bases lying between them. CDR3 length: 15 amino acids. With random hexamers, about 0.5 to 1 ug RNA was reverse transcribed. TCR beta CDR3 was amplified by immunoSEQ multiplex PCR. This amplification extended across 54 Vbeta and 13 Jbeta segments. TCRdb re-called the immunoSEQ multiplex PCR reads through MiXCR, storing one row per CDR3 protein. Of around 150,000 distinct CDR3 sequences detected, 85% to 95% appear once; the ten largest clones hold 0.095% to 0.14%.

V is TRBV18 and J is TRBJ1-4, with D perhaps matching TRBD1 (5 bases). The sequenced sample consisted of CD4+ T cells from PBMCs. The TCR originated in a human donor with multiple sclerosis. The CDR3 nucleotides read TGTGCCAGCTCACCTGGAGTCGGGGCAGGTGAAAAACTGTTTTTT. Protein sequence: CASSPGVGAGEKLFF.